The following is a T cell receptor beta chain sequence with its context. Its antigen remains unknown. This entry comes from a study of Graves' ophthalmopathy and Graves' hyperthyroidism. Study-level information: Researchers classed hyperthyroidism as stable given no ophthalmopathy within 18 months of follow-up.

CDR3 regions of TCR beta were amplified from RNA transcripts. First-round RT-PCR with HTBI primers preceded a second-round multiplex PCR. TCRdb recomputed calls from the multiplex PCR reads with MiXCR, one row per CDR3 protein. The sample records around 1.1 million distinct CDR3 sequences, about 40% being singletons. Study-wide results and limits: Blood contained most expanded thyroid clonotypes exceeding 0.001 frequency. The model predicted progression of ophthalmopathy with a sensitivity of roughly 69%, and its specificity was 72% to 80%.

Trimming took off 5 bases at V and 1 base at J, with 12 bases between the two ends. The CDR3 is 14 residues long. CDR1 is SGHTA and CDR2 is FQGNSA in the germline V gene. Sequenced material: peripheral blood or thyroid tissue (not recorded which). The chain has TRBV7-2 and TRBJ2-7; TRBD1 might be the D (6 bases). This TCR was recovered from an adult man with Graves' hyperthyroidism. This CDR3 reads CASSKTGSSYEQYF. The CDR3 bases are TGTGCCAGCAGCAAAACAGGGTCTTCCTACGAGCAGTACTTC.